The entry below describes one T cell receptor (beta chain). Antigen specificity is unknown. This specimen belongs to a study of graft-versus-host responses after intestinal transplantation. Whole-study context: Each of the recipients got a multivisceral, liver-intestinal, or isolated intestinal transplant. Anti-thymocyte globulin induction, then tacrolimus and steroids for around 3 years, went to all recipients.

Some clones are missing from TCRdb's copy, which holds only in-frame ones; the method was immunoSEQ multiplex PCR. The data contain about 130,000 clones, over 90% of them seen just once; the ten biggest clones take up 0.15% to 0.2%. Germline-derived CDR1 and CDR2 are MRHNA and SNTAGT. This CDR3 contains 11 residues. V shed 8 bases and J shed 4 bases, with 8 bases lying between them. The chain carries TRBV6-4 and TRBJ1-1, with D possibly TRBD1 on 6 matching bases. The TCR was taken from a human donor who received an intestinal transplant. Sequenced material: unstimulated CD4+ T cells sorted from spleen or lymph node cells, taken before intestinal transplant. This CDR3 is CASLDSTEAFF. CDR3 DNA sequence: TGTGCCAGCCTGGACAGCACTGAAGCTTTCTTT.